This TCR beta chain was captured by sequencing in a study of PD-L1 blockade in urothelial cancer. The wider study: Enrolled patients had been treated previously with 0 to 3 chemotherapy regimens. At 6 weeks and at 3 weeks (second dose) after treatment start, blood was analyzed. Overall study findings and caveats: Enhanced expansion of tumor-associated blood clones at 3 weeks characterized durable-benefit patients.

Sequencing used immunoSEQ multiplex PCR; TCRdb keeps in-frame clones, though not all of them. Of 50,000 to 55,000 clones in the sample, 84% are singletons; the top ten hold 1% to 1.5%. Germline CDR1 is SEHNR and CDR2 is FQNEAQ (reference sequence). Trimming stripped 6 bases from V and 2 bases from J, with 14 bases between. The CDR3 has 14 amino acids. As to time point: pretreatment peripheral blood. Patients yielded 1 to 8 samples each, pretreatment and on-treatment. This clone came up once. What it recognizes is unknown. The receptor comes from a man aged 45-65 years with urothelial cancer. This rearrangement joins TRBV7-9 to TRBJ2-7, with TRBD1 as a possible D gene (6 bases). The sample here was PBMCs, taken around atezolizumab (anti-PD-L1) treatment. CDR3 bases: TGTGCCAGCAGGAGACAGGTTGCCCCCTACGAGCAGTACTTC. This translates into CASRRQVAPYEQYF.